These 5 T cell receptor beta chains originate from one sample sequenced in a study of regulatory T cells in long-lasting Graves disease. Time point denoted: newly diagnosed GD, antithyroid drugs for less than 3 months. The TCR library was made from RNA extracted from PBMCs. HTBI primers from iRepertoire and Arm-PCR of CDR3 regions yielded the TCR beta libraries. TCRdb re-derived calls from the multiplex PCR reads in MiXCR, one entry per CDR3 protein. The data contain some 500,000 distinct CDR3 sequences, more than 15% of them singletons. The same data also went into a second study, on T cells in Graves' hyperthyroidism and ophthalmopathy.

The input for sequencing was peripheral blood mononuclear cells (PBMCs), taken at new diagnosis, from a patient treated with antithyroid drugs. The receptor set was obtained from a woman aged 35 to 59 with Graves disease.

At least ten counts were recorded for this clonotype. This chain joins TRBV30 and TRBJ1-1; D uncertain. CDR3 length: 15 residues. CDR1 and CDR2 from the germline V gene are GTSNPN and SVGIG (reference sequence). The ends were cut back, 2 bases at V and 4 bases at J, with 17 bases in the middle. The CDR3 here is CAWSWRSRGVTEAFF. For the CDR3, the DNA is TGTGCCTGGAGTTGGCGGTCCCGGGGTGTCACTGAAGCTTTCTTT.

This clonotype was seen many times. The rearrangement joins TRBV25-1 to TRBJ1-6; D gene uncertain. The germline gives CDR1 MGHDK, CDR2 SYGVNS. V was cut by 5 bases and J by 6 bases, with 17 bases left in between. The CDR3 totals 16 residues. The CDR3 nucleotides are TGTGCCAGCAGTCCCCATGAGGGAGGTAGTAATTCACCCCTCCACTTT. Encoded protein: CASSPHEGGSNSPLHF.

This clonotype was recorded many times. The genes are TRBV7-9 and TRBJ1-1; perhaps TRBD1 as D (5 bases). This CDR3 comprises 15 residues. CDR1 and CDR2 (germline): SEHNR, FQNEAQ (reference sequence). Trimming pared 1 base from V and 0 bases from J, leaving 9 bases between. The CDR3 region has the DNA TGTGCCAGCAGCTTAGAGGTGGGGGTGAACACTGAAGCTTTCTTT. Amino acids: CASSLEVGVNTEAFF.

This clonotype was counted only a few times. Since a much larger clone is just one base distant, this may be a read error. The rearrangement joins TRBV28 to TRBJ2-1, with D unclear. Germline V gives CDR1 MDHEN, CDR2 SYDVKM. CDR3 size: 14 residues. V was cut by 4 bases and J by 10 bases, with 17 bases left in between. The CDR3 reads CASSYPGSSYEQFF. The DNA for the CDR3 is TGTGCCAGCAGTTACCCCGGGTCCTCCTACGAGCAGTTCTTC.

For this clonotype: A read error may explain this, as a much larger clone is one base away. This chain connects TRBV7-6 to TRBJ2-2, with 7 bases fitting TRBD1. The V gene's germline CDR1 is SGHVS and CDR2 FNYEAQ. CDR3 length: 15 residues. The CDR3 spells CAGSFPRDSLGELFF. DNA for the CDR3: TGTGCCGGCAGCTTCCCCCGGGACAGTCTCGGGGAGCTGTTTTTT. The full variable domain, rest sourced from reference TRBV7-6 and TRBJ2-2, is GAGVSQSPRYKVTKRGQDVALRCDPISGHVSLYWYRQALGQGPEFLTYFNYEAQQDKSGLPNDRFSAERPEGSISTLTIQRTEQRDSAMYRCAGSFPRDSLGELFFGEGSRLTVL.